The T cell receptor beta chain described here comes from a study of CD8+ T cells in alopecia areata. Study-wide background: Tofacitinib dosing lasted 6 to 18 months, which was then followed by 6 months off drug. Broader study findings: Significant decreases in scalp clonality and expanded CD8+ clones followed tofacitinib treatment.

As for this clone: Its antigen is still unknown.

The sample's treatment: oral pan-JAK inhibitor, 5-10 mg twice daily. TCR sequencing used cDNA made by reverse transcription of extracted RNA. Profiled with immunoSEQ multiplex PCR; TCRdb holds only in-frame clones, not every one. Among 200,000 to 250,000 clones listed, 55% to 70% were seen once. This clonotype was sampled from a human donor with alopecia areata. Sequenced here: CD4+ T cells sorted from blood, sampled at week 4, from a patient treated with tofacitinib.

CDR3 DNA sequence: TGCGCCAGCAGCTGGTCAGGGGACAATTCACCCCTCCACTTT. This codes for CASSWSGDNSPLHF. The chain uses TRBV5-1 and TRBJ1-6, with D tentatively TRBD1 (6 bases). The CDR3 totals 14 residues. Trimming stripped 3 bases from V and 7 bases from J, with 11 bases between. The germline V gene has CDR1 SGHRS and CDR2 YFSETQ.